The 30 T cell receptor beta chains given below trace back to one sample, sequenced in a study of cytomegalovirus exposure and HLA in healthy donors. It was with 60 Vbeta and 13 Jbeta primers that the PCR ran. Repertoires were generated with immunoSEQ multiplex PCR, while TCRdb's copy carries only in-frame clones and drops some. The sample lists approximately 110,000 clones, approximately 70% occurring once. Sample: PBMCs. Source of these receptors: a woman aged 70-85 years in good health and CMV-seropositive.

This clone was recorded a few times. The V and J genes are TRBV12-5 and TRBJ2-7; 9 bases match TRBD1. Trimming cost V 0 bases and J 3 bases; bases outside gene matches: 3. Germline V gene lookup returns CDR1 LGHNT and CDR2 FRNRAP. The CDR3 is made up of 15 amino acids. For the CDR3, the DNA is TGTGCTAGTGGTTTGGTAGGGGACAGGGACTACGAGCAGTACTTC. This codes for CASGLVGDRDYEQYF. The full variable domain, completed using reference TRBV12-5 and TRBJ2-7, is DARVTQTPRHKVTEMGQEVTMRCQPILGHNTVFWYRQTMMQGLELLAYFRNRAPLDDSGMPKDRFSAEMPDATLATLKIQPSEPRDSAVYFCASGLVGDRDYEQYFGPGTRLTVT.

The rearrangement uses TRBV5-1 and TRBJ1-2; D perhaps matches TRBD1 (6 bases). With 4 bases removed from V and 10 bases from J, the gap between germline ends came to 17 bases. CDR1 and CDR2 (germline): SGHRS, YFSETQ. CDR3 length: 13 amino acids. DNA of the CDR3: TGCGCCAGCAGCCCCTGGGGGGGGCGGGACTACACCTTC. Translation: CASSPWGGRDYTF.

The chain links TRBV21-1 to TRBJ1-4; the D segment call TRBD1 is taken from the table without a DNA check. TRBV21-1 is a pseudogene locus. This CDR3 is 17 amino acids long. This CDR3 reads CASTLRPTGGGNEKLFF. Written as DNA, the CDR3 is TGTGCCAGCACCCTCAGGCCGACAGGGGGCGGTAATGAAAAACTGTTTTTT.

The gene calls are TRBV27 and TRBJ2-7, with D tentatively TRBD1 (5 bases). The germline V gene encodes CDR1 MNHEY and CDR2 SMNVEV (reference sequence). The CDR3 sequence is 12 residues long. Trimming removed 10 bases at V and 1 base at J, with 11 bases between. The CDR3 loop reads CATPQGSYEQYF. The CDR3 DNA reads as TGTGCCACCCCTCAGGGTTCCTACGAGCAGTACTTC.

The gene calls are TRBV2 and TRBJ1-5; 7 bases are a match to TRBD1. Trimming cost V 0 bases and J 1 base; bases outside gene matches: 3. This CDR3 comprises 16 residues. The germline CDR1 and CDR2 sequences are SNHLY and FYNNEI. CDR3: CASSEAGTVSNQPQHF. DNA of the CDR3: TGTGCCAGCAGTGAAGCGGGGACAGTGAGCAATCAGCCCCAGCATTTT.

CDR3 loop: CASKTQGLNTDTQYF. The CDR3 region has the DNA TGTGCCAGCAAAACACAGGGGTTGAACACAGATACGCAGTATTTT. The rearrangement joins TRBV2 to TRBJ2-3; TRBD1 matches at 7 bases. The CDR3 runs 15 residues. Trimming at V came to 7 bases and at J to 2 bases, leaving 9 bases not matched to a gene. CDR1 is SNHLY, CDR2 FYNNEI, per germline.

A few counts support this clone. This chain joins TRBV4-2 and TRBJ2-1; TRBD2 is a possible D gene (6 bases). The CDR3 length is 13 residues. Germline CDR1 is LGHNA and CDR2 is YNFKEQ. V lost 4 bases, J lost 4 bases, and 8 bases lay in between. This chain's CDR3 is CASSLGGYNEQFF. As DNA, the CDR3 is TGTGCCAGCAGCCTAGGAGGGTACAATGAGCAGTTCTTC.

V and J are TRBV19 and TRBJ1-1; D remains ambiguous. Germline CDR1 and CDR2: LNHDA and SQIVND (reference sequence). This CDR3 comprises 14 residues. The V and J ends lost 5 bases and 6 bases respectively, with 16 bases between them. The CDR3 is CASSLPLIESEAFF. In DNA form, the CDR3 reads TGTGCCAGTAGTTTACCGTTGATAGAGTCTGAAGCTTTCTTT.

The rearrangement links TRBV7-2 to TRBJ1-1; a possible D gene is TRBD1 (6 bases). This CDR3 is 12 amino acids long. V dropped 7 bases and J dropped 8 bases, with 14 bases sitting between them. Germline values: CDR1 SGHTA, CDR2 FQGNSA. The CDR3 sequence is CASTPGGAEAFF. In nucleotides, the CDR3 is TGTGCCAGCACCCCGGGGGGGGCAGAAGCTTTCTTT.

This chain joins TRBV5-6 and TRBJ2-2; TRBD1 matches at 11 bases. Germline values: CDR1 SGHDT, CDR2 YYEEEE. This CDR3 contains 15 residues. The J segment lost 7 bases and the V segment lost 3 bases, leaving 5 bases of the junction unmatched. The CDR3 region is CASSYGQGAFGELFF. Written as DNA, the CDR3 is TGTGCCAGCAGCTATGGACAGGGGGCGTTCGGGGAGCTGTTTTTT. Filled out from reference TRBV5-6 and TRBJ2-2, the complete variable domain reads DAGVTQSPTHLIKTRGQQVTLRCSPKSGHDTVSWYQQALGQGPQFIFQYYEEEERQRGNFPDRFSGHQFPNYSSELNVNALLLGDSALYLCASSYGQGAFGELFFGEGSRLTVL.

This rearrangement joins TRBV7-9 to TRBJ2-1, with 10 bases fitting TRBD2. J gave up 9 bases and V 5 bases, and 10 bases lay outside the gene matches. The CDR3 is 15 amino acids. Germline V lookup: CDR1 SEHNR, CDR2 FQNEAQ (reference sequence). The CDR3 loop is CASSPGGTSDREQFF. The CDR3 DNA reads TGTGCCAGCAGCCCAGGGGGGACTAGCGATCGTGAGCAGTTCTTC.

The chain recombines TRBV28 with TRBJ1-6; D call uncertain. The CDR3 sequence is 13 residues long. Trimming stripped 3 bases from V and 6 bases from J, with 6 bases between. In germline, CDR1 is MDHEN, CDR2 SYDVKM. The CDR3 region is CASSFKANSPLHF. CDR3 in DNA: TGTGCCAGCAGTTTTAAAGCTAATTCACCCCTCCACTTT.

This chain uses TRBV6-5 with TRBJ1-1; perhaps TRBD1 as D (5 bases). This CDR3 contains 15 residues. V lost 8 bases and J 1 base, leaving 17 bases between the germline ends. The V gene's germline CDR1 is MNHEY and CDR2 SVGAGI. DNA of the CDR3: TGTGCCAGCGGCGGGGCAGGGTGGCAGAACACTGAAGCTTTCTTT. Protein: CASGGAGWQNTEAFF.

This clone has a handful of counts. The chain joins TRBV20-1 to TRBJ1-1, with D unclear. This CDR3 region has 11 residues. CDR1 is DFQATT, CDR2 SNEGSKA, per germline (reference sequence). Trimming took 3 bases from V and 6 from J, leaving 8 bases between them. CDR3 protein: CSASRVAEAFF. In DNA, the CDR3 is TGCAGTGCTAGCCGGGTTGCTGAAGCTTTCTTT.

J is TRBJ1-1 and V is TRBV25-1; D is perhaps TRBD1 (5 bases). The CDR3 totals 13 residues. Germline CDR1 and CDR2: MGHDK and SYGVNS. Trimming removed 7 bases at V and 0 bases at J, with 9 bases between. CDR3 sequence reads: CASTHRMNTEAFF. CDR3 sequence (DNA): TGTGCCAGCACCCACAGGATGAACACTGAAGCTTTCTTT.

This clone was seen more than once but under ten times. The rearrangement uses TRBV11-2 and TRBJ2-7, with D perhaps TRBD1 (6 bases). The CDR3 is made up of 16 amino acids. Trimming removed 3 bases from V and 2 bases from J, with 17 bases in between. Germline CDR1 is SGHAT and CDR2 is FQNNGV. In DNA, the CDR3 is TGTGCCAGCAGCTTTCAAGACAGGTTTATTCCCTACGAGCAGTACTTC. It yields the protein CASSFQDRFIPYEQYF.

The chain employs TRBV15 and TRBJ2-5, with D possibly being TRBD1 (6 bases). Between the trimmed V and J ends, which lost 0 bases and 5 bases, there was a span of 13 bases. The CDR3 has 15 residues. Germline values: CDR1 LNHNV, CDR2 YYDKDF (reference sequence). CDR3 sequence: CATSRDSGVGETQYF. The CDR3 coding sequence is TGTGCCACCAGCAGAGATTCAGGGGTAGGGGAGACCCAGTACTTC.

In its sample, this clone was seen once. The chain recombines TRBV5-1 with TRBJ2-5; 14 bases are a match to TRBD2. V trimming: 0 bases; J trimming: 4 bases; junction bases outside the gene matches: 2. The CDR3 length is 16 residues. Germline V gene lookup returns CDR1 SGHRS and CDR2 YFSETQ. CDR3 in amino acids: CASSLGLAGGIETQYF. CDR3 nucleotide sequence: TGCGCCAGCAGCTTGGGACTAGCGGGGGGGATAGAGACCCAGTACTTC.

The J gene is TRBJ1-2, the V gene TRBV7-8, with 8 bases matching TRBD1. CDR3 length equals 14 residues. J lost 2 bases, V lost 3 bases, and 2 bases had no gene match. CDR1 is SGHVS and CDR2 is FQNEAQ in the germline V gene. The CDR3 here is CASSFGQGNYGYTF. The CDR3 DNA is TGTGCCAGCAGCTTTGGACAGGGAAACTATGGCTACACCTTC.

The gene calls are TRBV29-1 and TRBJ1-3; 7 bases map to TRBD1. In germline, CDR1 is SQVTM, CDR2 ANQGSEA. The V segment lost 1 base and the J segment 0 bases; nucleotides outside the gene matches: 3. The CDR3 has 15 amino acids. The CDR3 region is CSVEGGQFSGNTIYF. The CDR3, as DNA: TGCAGCGTTGAAGGGGGACAGTTCTCTGGAAACACCATATATTTT.

The CDR3 sequence is CASRKGTVYGYTF. Here the CDR3 DNA reads TGTGCCAGTAGGAAAGGGACAGTATATGGCTACACCTTC. The V call is TRBV19, the J call TRBJ1-2, with 7 bases matching TRBD1. The CDR3 length is 13 residues. V was pared by 6 bases and J by 5 bases, with 6 bases of the junction left unmatched. Germline values: CDR1 LNHDA, CDR2 SQIVND (reference sequence).

The chain carries TRBV5-1 and TRBJ2-7; 12 bases map to TRBD1. The CDR3 is 14 residues long. Germline values: CDR1 SGHRS, CDR2 YFSETQ. V was pared by 4 bases and J by 6 bases, with 5 bases of the junction left unmatched. The CDR3 spells CASSLGTGGGEQYF. Written as DNA, the CDR3 is TGCGCCAGCAGCCTAGGGACAGGGGGCGGCGAGCAGTACTTC.

A few counts support this clone. The chain recombines TRBV25-1 with TRBJ2-7, with 9 bases lining up with TRBD1. The CDR3 covers 13 residues. J was trimmed by 2 bases and V by 6 bases; bases with no gene match: 2. In germline, CDR1 is MGHDK, CDR2 SYGVNS. In nucleotides, the CDR3 is TGTGCCAGCAGGGGACAGGGACCCTACGAGCAGTACTTC. Its protein product is CASRGQGPYEQYF.

This clone was seen a few times. The rearrangement joins TRBV30 to TRBJ1-6; no clear D. The V end lost 0 bases, the J end lost 8 bases, and 8 bases lay between the germline ends. The germline V gene encodes CDR1 GTSNPN and CDR2 SVGIG (reference sequence). The CDR3 is 13 amino acids. The CDR3 loop reads CAWSVAGDSPLHF. In DNA, the CDR3 is TGTGCCTGGAGTGTAGCCGGGGATTCACCCCTCCACTTT.

This chain joins TRBV5-4 and TRBJ2-5; 7 bases are a match to TRBD2. Germline CDR1 reads SGHNT; CDR2 reads YYREEE (reference sequence). Trimming removed 1 base from V and 5 bases from J; junction bases left unmatched: 14. CDR3 length: 17 amino acids. CDR3 DNA sequence: TGTGCCAGCAGCTTGACGACGGGGGGTCCTACTGGGGAGACCCAGTACTTC. Its protein product is CASSLTTGGPTGETQYF.

The chain uses TRBV7-2 and TRBJ1-4; 9 nucleotides match TRBD1. Trimming at V came to 5 bases and at J to 8 bases, leaving 9 bases not matched to a gene. This CDR3 is 15 amino acids long. CDR1 is SGHTA and CDR2 is FQGNSA in the germline V gene. CDR3 DNA: TGTGCCAGCAGCCAACAGGGGGCGGAATGGGAAAAACTGTTTTTT. Amino acid sequence: CASSQQGAEWEKLFF.

The chain carries TRBV11-2 and TRBJ2-1; D is uncertain. V was clipped by 2 bases and J by 5 bases, with 13 bases between them. Germline V gene lookup returns CDR1 SGHAT and CDR2 FQNNGV. This CDR3 is 15 amino acids long. CDR3 residues: CASSLYFNSNNEQFF. The CDR3 DNA sequence: TGTGCCAGCAGCTTATACTTCAACTCAAACAATGAGCAGTTCTTC.

This sequence joins TRBV19 and TRBJ2-7; D possibly corresponds to TRBD1 (5 bases). The CDR3 is 15 amino acids. CDR1 and CDR2 (germline): LNHDA, SQIVND (reference sequence). V was cut by 2 bases and J by 0 bases, with 11 bases left in between. CDR3 sequence: CASSIRAGFSYEQYF. CDR3 nucleotide sequence: TGTGCCAGTAGTATAAGGGCAGGGTTCTCCTACGAGCAGTACTTC.

The V and J genes are TRBV19 and TRBJ2-5; D ambiguous. Germline-derived CDR1 and CDR2 are LNHDA and SQIVND (reference sequence). The CDR3 is made up of 11 amino acids. Trimming pared 5 bases from V and 4 bases from J, leaving 5 bases between. The CDR3 sequence: CASSALETQYF. In DNA form, the CDR3 reads TGTGCCAGTAGTGCACTAGAGACCCAGTACTTC.

The chain is built from TRBV6-6 and TRBJ2-7; 8 bases agree with TRBD1. The CDR3 consists of 14 residues. The germline gives CDR1 MNHNY, CDR2 SVGAGI (reference sequence). With V trimmed by 5 bases and J by 6 bases, 9 bases remained unmatched. In DNA, the CDR3 is TGTGCCAGCAGTCCCGGACAGGGCTGGGGCGAGCAGTACTTC. Translated, it gives CASSPGQGWGEQYF.